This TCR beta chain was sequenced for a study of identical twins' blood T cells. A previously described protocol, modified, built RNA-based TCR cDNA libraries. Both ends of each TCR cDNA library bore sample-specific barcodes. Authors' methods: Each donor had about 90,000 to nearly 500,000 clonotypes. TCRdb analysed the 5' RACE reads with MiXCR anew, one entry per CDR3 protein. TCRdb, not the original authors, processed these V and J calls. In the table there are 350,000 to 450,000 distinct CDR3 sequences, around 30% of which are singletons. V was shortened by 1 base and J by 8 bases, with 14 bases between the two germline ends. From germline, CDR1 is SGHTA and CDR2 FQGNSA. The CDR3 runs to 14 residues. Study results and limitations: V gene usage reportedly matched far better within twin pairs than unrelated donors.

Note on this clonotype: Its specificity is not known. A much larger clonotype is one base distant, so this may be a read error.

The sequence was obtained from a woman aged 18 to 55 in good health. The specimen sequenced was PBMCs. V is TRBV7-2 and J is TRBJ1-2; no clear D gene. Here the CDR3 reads CASSLDPRARGYTF. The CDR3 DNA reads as TGTGCCAGCAGCTTAGATCCGAGGGCAAGAGGCTACACCTTC.